A selection of T cell receptor beta chains follows, all from one sample in a study of shared clonotypes between healthy human individuals. TCRdb keeps only in-frame clones here, not all; method: immunoSEQ multiplex PCR. Altogether 450,000 to 700,000 clones are present, over 95% being singletons, with the ten largest covering 0.09% to 0.13%. Sample: naive CD8+ T cells sorted from blood. The source of these receptors is a woman in her thirties in good health. Both conserved end residues are part of each CDR3. Each record gives: clone size, J gene, D gene, V gene, CDR3 protein, CDR3 DNA. A D gene is named only where the DNA matches it firmly. The size entry is marked missing in some rows and otherwise reads once, few, many or a size class.

size: NA
J: TRBJ2-2
D: TRBD2
V: TRBV10-1
CDR3: CASRPSGSAGELFF
DNA: TGCGCCAGCAGGCCTAGCGGGAGTGCCGGGGAGCTGTTTTTT

size: NA
J: TRBJ1-5
D: NA
V: TRBV28
CDR3: CASSFPGPYSNQPQHF
DNA: TGTGCCAGCAGTTTTCCAGGTCCTTATAGCAATCAGCCCCAGCATTTT

size: NA
J: TRBJ2-7
D: NA
V: TRBV7-2
CDR3: CASTPAGEQYF
DNA: TGTGCCAGCACCCCAGCCGGAGAGCAGTACTTC

size: NA
J: TRBJ2-5
D: NA
V: TRBV28
CDR3: CASSLGALTEETQYF
DNA: TGTGCCAGCAGTTTAGGGGCACTAACAGAAGAGACCCAGTACTTC

size: NA
J: TRBJ2-2
D: NA
V: TRBV11-2
CDR3: CASSLVWGSNTGELFF
DNA: TGTGCCAGCAGCTTAGTTTGGGGGTCCAACACCGGGGAGCTGTTTTTT

size: NA
J: TRBJ2-7
D: TRBD2
V: TRBV28
CDR3: CASSLFSGGSYEQYF
DNA: TGTGCCAGCAGTTTGTTTTCGGGAGGATCCTACGAGCAGTACTTC

size: once
J: TRBJ1-5
D: TRBD1
V: TRBV28
CDR3: CASSWVPGQIVNQPQHF
DNA: TGTGCCAGCAGTTGGGTCCCGGGACAGATAGTCAATCAGCCCCAGCATTTT

size: NA
J: TRBJ2-1
D: TRBD2
V: TRBV19
CDR3: CASSIDRQREGQNEQFF
DNA: TGTGCCAGTAGTATAGATCGCCAGCGGGAGGGCCAGAATGAGCAGTTCTTC

size: once
J: TRBJ1-3
D: NA
V: TRBV18
CDR3: CASSPGTSVPFSGNTIYF
DNA: TGTGCCAGCTCACCTGGGACATCCGTTCCCTTCTCTGGAAACACCATATATTTT

size: NA
J: TRBJ2-3
D: NA
V: TRBV9
CDR3: CASSPPPEDTQYF
DNA: TGTGCCAGCAGCCCACCTCCGGAGGATACGCAGTATTTT

size: NA
J: TRBJ2-7
D: NA
V: TRBV20-1
CDR3: CSAKAEYEQYF
DNA: TGCAGTGCTAAGGCGGAGTACGAGCAGTACTTC

size: once
J: TRBJ2-1
D: TRBD2
V: TRBV19
CDR3: CASSTLAGGPMGGNEQFF
DNA: TGTGCCAGTAGTACTCTAGCGGGAGGCCCAATGGGAGGGAATGAGCAGTTCTTC